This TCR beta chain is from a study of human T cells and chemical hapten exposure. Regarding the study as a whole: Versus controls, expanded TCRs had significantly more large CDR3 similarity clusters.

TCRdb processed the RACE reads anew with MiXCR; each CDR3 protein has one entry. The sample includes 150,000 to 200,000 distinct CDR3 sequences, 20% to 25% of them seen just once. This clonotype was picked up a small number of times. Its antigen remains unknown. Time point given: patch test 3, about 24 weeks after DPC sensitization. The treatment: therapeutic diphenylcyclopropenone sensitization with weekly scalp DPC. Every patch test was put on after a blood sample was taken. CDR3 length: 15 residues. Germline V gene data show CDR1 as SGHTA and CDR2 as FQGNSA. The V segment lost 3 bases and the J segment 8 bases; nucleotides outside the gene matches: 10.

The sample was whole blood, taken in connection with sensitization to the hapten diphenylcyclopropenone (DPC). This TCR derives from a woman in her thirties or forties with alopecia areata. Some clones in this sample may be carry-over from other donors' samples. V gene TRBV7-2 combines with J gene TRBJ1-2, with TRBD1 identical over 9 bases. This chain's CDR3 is CASSFQTGGVSGYTF. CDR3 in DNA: TGTGCCAGCAGCTTCCAGACAGGGGGGGTCTCGGGCTACACCTTC.